This T cell receptor beta chain was identified during a study of shared clonotypes between healthy human individuals. Study summary: CD8 memory received one plate per donor, CD8 naive two, CD4 memory three and CD4 naive three.

CDR1 is MRHNA, CDR2 SNTAGT, per germline. The CDR3 sequence is 15 residues long. V shed 8 bases, J shed 8 bases, and the junction held 11 bases outside the gene matches. Naive CD8 cells lacked CD45RO, underwent positive selection for CCR7 and left out terminally differentiated effector memory CD45RA+ cells. Assay runs were performed at deep level. Sequenced by immunoSEQ multiplex PCR; TCRdb stores in-frame clones only, minus some. Altogether millions of clones are present, roughly 91% being singletons, with the ten largest covering around 1.7%. This TCR came from a man between 18 and 29 years old in good health. Some clones in this sample may be carry-over from other donors' samples. The V and J genes are TRBV6-4 and TRBJ2-1; 11 bases are a match to TRBD2. The sample was naive CD8+ T cells from PBMCs. The CDR3 spells CASSEELAGGHEQFF. The CDR3 DNA follows: TGTGCCAGCTCAGAGGAGCTAGCGGGAGGCCATGAGCAGTTCTTC.